Listed below are T cell receptor beta chains from one sample, sequenced in a study of radiation and T cells in renal cell carcinoma. TCRdb keeps only in-frame clones here, not all; method: immunoSEQ multiplex PCR. The sample has 87,000 or so clones, roughly 90% seen once. The material sequenced was blood, taken from a patient whose treatment included radiotherapy and nephrectomy. The receptor source for this set is a middle-aged man with renal cell carcinoma. The CDR3 runs from the conserved cysteine through the conserved F or W. A D gene is named only where the DNA matches it firmly. Not all rows give a size; the values are once, few, many and, for expanded clones, a class.

J gene	D gene	clone size	V gene	CDR3 protein	CDR3 DNA
TRBJ2-7	NA	NA	TRBV5-1	CASSGTGTQYEQYF	TGCGCCAGCAGCGGGACCGGGACCCAATACGAGCAGTACTTC
TRBJ2-1	TRBD1	NA	TRBV7-9	CASRPRDRESSSYNEQFF	TGTGCCAGCAGACCCCGGGACAGGGAATCCAGCTCCTACAATGAGCAGTTCTTC
TRBJ1-5	NA	NA	TRBV19	CASSIRAGAQPQHF	TGTGCCAGTAGTATAAGGGCAGGGGCTCAGCCCCAGCATTTT
TRBJ1-5	NA	NA	TRBV5-4	CASSLGGAGNQPQHF	TGTGCCAGCAGCTTAGGCGGGGCCGGCAATCAGCCCCAGCATTTT
TRBJ2-4	TRBD1	NA	TRBV19	CASSLTGRDIQYF	TGTGCCAGTAGTCTGACAGGGCGGGACATTCAGTACTTC
TRBJ2-6	NA	once	TRBV21-1	CASRTTGYCSGANVLTF	TGTGCCAGCAGGACCACAGGGTACTGCTCTGGGGCCAACGTCCTGACTTTC
TRBJ1-1	TRBD1	once	TRBV28	CASIIDRGRGLNTEAFF	TGTGCCAGCATCATAGACAGGGGGCGCGGGTTAAACACTGAAGCTTTCTTT
TRBJ2-3	TRBD2	NA	TRBV5-4	CASSFGGSLYTDTQYF	TGTGCCAGCAGCTTCGGGGGGTCCCTTTACACAGATACGCAGTATTTT
TRBJ1-3	NA	NA	TRBV15	CATSRGRDSTIYF	TGTGCCACCAGCAGAGGACGCGATAGCACCATATATTTT
TRBJ2-3	NA	NA	TRBV6-6	CASRLGRGRDTQYF	TGTGCCAGCAGGCTAGGCCGGGGACGAGATACGCAGTATTTT
TRBJ1-2	NA	few	TRBV7-9	CASSAQGAGAKGYTF	TGTGCCAGCAGCGCTCAAGGGGCAGGTGCAAAAGGCTACACCTTC
TRBJ2-5	NA	once	TRBV19	CASSMWGGQQETQYF	TGTGCCAGTAGTATGTGGGGAGGACAGCAAGAGACCCAGTACTTC
TRBJ1-5	NA	NA	TRBV4-3	CASSQSRQHNQPQHF	TGCGCCAGCAGCCAATCCCGACAGCACAATCAGCCCCAGCATTTT
TRBJ1-5	NA	NA	TRBV4-1	CASSQVGDYSNQPQHF	TGCGCCAGCAGCCAAGTTGGGGATTATAGCAATCAGCCCCAGCATTTT
TRBJ1-2	NA	NA	TRBV13	CASSSRHSRDSAKYGYTF	TGTGCCAGCAGTTCCAGACATTCCCGAGACAGTGCCAAGTATGGCTACACCTTC
TRBJ2-2	NA	NA	TRBV5-1	CASSLRDTNTGELFF	TGCGCCAGCAGCCTAAGGGACACAAACACCGGGGAGCTGTTTTTT